The rows below give T cell receptor beta chains drawn from one sample of a study of blood T cell repertoires in COVID-19. The data were produced by immunoSEQ multiplex PCR, yet TCRdb's version contains in-frame clones alone and is incomplete. The sample lists fewer than 400,000 clones, 80% to 90% occurring once. Material: PBMCs or T cells enriched from blood (not recorded which). Receptor source: a man aged 25-45 years who had recovered from COVID-19. Each CDR3 is given with its conserved first and last residue. D genes are given only for firm matches. Clone size is stated in some rows and not others, as once, few, many or a class when expanded.

TRBV7-9	TRBJ2-3	-	-	TGTGCCAGCAGCTTACCGGGATCAGATACGCAGTATTTT	CASSLPGSDTQYF
TRBV6-5	TRBJ1-1	-	-	TGTGCCAGCAGTCCCCTGGAGATGAACACTGAAGCTTTCTTT	CASSPLEMNTEAFF
TRBV30	TRBJ1-1	few	TRBD1	TGTGCCTGGAGTTTCAGGGGGGACACTGAAGCTTTCTTT	CAWSFRGDTEAFF
TRBV6-2/TRBV6-3	TRBJ2-7	-	-	TGTGCCAGCAGTTATGGCAGACTCTACGAGCAGTACTTC	CASSYGRLYEQYF
TRBV14	TRBJ2-2	-	-	TGTGCCAGCAGCCGATTAGATACAGGGCCGAACACCGGGGAGCTGTTTTTT	CASSRLDTGPNTGELFF
TRBV7-2	TRBJ2-7	-	TRBD2	TGTGCCAGCAGCTTAGAAGCGGGGGGGCCCTACGAGCAGTACTTC	CASSLEAGGPYEQYF
TRBV5-5	TRBJ1-2	-	-	TGTGCCAGCAGCTTGGGGCAACTAACTAACTATGGCTACACCTTC	CASSLGQLTNYGYTF
TRBV2	TRBJ2-1	-	TRBD2	TGTGCCAGCAGTGAACGGCTAGCGGGGGGTCCCTACAATGAGCAGTTCTTC	CASSERLAGGPYNEQFF
TRBV13	TRBJ2-7	-	TRBD2	TGTGCCAGCAGCCCCACCGGGACGGGGGGGCGGAACGAGCAGTACTTC	CASSPTGTGGRNEQYF
TRBV23-1	TRBJ1-6	-	-	TGCGCCAGCAGTCAATCAATGGCTTCGAACAGGGTAATACATTCACCCCTCCACTTT	CASSQSMASNRVIHSPLHF
TRBV19	TRBJ1-5	-	TRBD1	TGTGCCAGTAGTATGGGGACAGGTTATAGCAATCAGCCCCAGCATTTT	CASSMGTGYSNQPQHF
TRBV5-8	TRBJ2-6	-	TRBD1	TGTGCCAGCAGCTTAACAGGGGGTTACTCTGGGGCCAACGTCCTGACTTTC	CASSLTGGYSGANVLTF
TRBV19	TRBJ1-4	-	-	TGTGCCAGTAGTATGAGTGGTGCAACTAATGAAAAACTGTTTTTT	CASSMSGATNEKLFF
TRBV4-1	TRBJ1-1	-	-	TGCGCCAGCAGCCAAGAGTCACAGGTAAACACTGAAGCTTTCTTT	CASSQESQVNTEAFF
TRBV9	TRBJ1-5	-	TRBD1	TGTGCCAGCAGCGCCCCGGGACAGGGGGCCGCAGGCAATCAGCCCCAGCATTTT	CASSAPGQGAAGNQPQHF
TRBV27	TRBJ1-2	-	-	TGTGCCAGCAGTTTCCTGGGACTGAACTATGGCTACACCTTC	CASSFLGLNYGYTF
TRBV11-2	TRBJ2-7	-	-	TGTGCCAGCAGCTACCCGGACAGTTCCACCTACGAGCAGTACTTC	CASSYPDSSTYEQYF
TRBV15	TRBJ2-3	-	TRBD1	TGTGCCACCAGCAGAGATTTGGGACAGGGCTATAGCCTGACAGATACGCAGTATTTT	CATSRDLGQGYSLTDTQYF
TRBV12-3/TRBV12-4	TRBJ1-5	-	TRBD1	TGTGCCAGCAGCGGGACAGTCGAAGGGCCCCAGCATTTT	CASSGTVEGPQHF
TRBV7-9	TRBJ2-1	-	-	TGTGCCAGCAGCTTAGGGGCCGGGAAGGGTGAGCAGTTCTTC	CASSLGAGKGEQFF
TRBV27	TRBJ1-6	-	TRBD1	TGTGCCAGCAGCCAACAGGGGCTCAAATATAATTCACCCCTCCACTTT	CASSQQGLKYNSPLHF
TRBV3-1/TRBV3-2	TRBJ2-1	once	TRBD1	TGTGCCAGCAGCCAGGACAGGGGGCTGCAGTTCTTC	CASSQDRGLQFF
TRBV14	TRBJ2-5	-	-	TGTGCCAGCAGCCAAGGGAAGGGGGGGCTGGAGACCCAGTACTTC	CASSQGKGGLETQYF
TRBV6-5	TRBJ2-1	-	-	TGTGCCAGCAATCTACTAGCAGGATACAATGAGCAGTTCTTC	CASNLLAGYNEQFF
TRBV27	TRBJ2-7	-	TRBD1	TGTGCCAGCAGTACCTACAGGGGGAGCTCCTACGAGCAGTACTTC	CASSTYRGSSYEQYF
TRBV7-6	TRBJ2-1	-	TRBD2	TGTGCCAGCAGCTCCACTAAGCGGGGGCGTTACAATGAGCAGTTCTTC	CASSSTKRGRYNEQFF
TRBV29-1	TRBJ2-2	-	-	TGCAGCGTTGAACCCAGGGGAGACGGGGAGCTGTTTTTT	CSVEPRGDGELFF
TRBV3-1/TRBV3-2	TRBJ1-1	few	TRBD1	TGTGCCAGCAGCGCGGGACAGCTGAACACTGAAGCTTTCTTT	CASSAGQLNTEAFF